The sequence of this T cell receptor beta chain was determined in a study of glioma-infiltrating T cells. Study-wide results and limits: Above-expected tissue-blood divergence occurred in all gliomas, most in low-grade ones.

This clonotype was counted ten times or more. Its antigen remains unknown. The iRepertoire nested amplicon-rescue multiplex PCR amplified TCR alpha and beta CDR3s from RNA. TCRdb re-called the multiplex PCR reads through MiXCR, storing one row per CDR3 protein. The data hold around 170,000 distinct CDR3 sequences, with about 40% observed a single time. The CDR3 extends over 14 amino acids. V was trimmed by 5 bases and J by 5 bases, leaving 13 bases between them. The germline gives CDR1 SEHNR, CDR2 FQNEAQ (reference sequence). The sequence derives from a human donor with low-grade glioma or glioblastoma, undergoing nonglioma brain surgery, or in good health (not recorded which). This rearrangement joins TRBV7-9 to TRBJ2-1; D is possibly TRBD2 (6 bases). The sequenced sample consisted of glioma tissue, nonneoplastic brain tissue, or PBMCs (not recorded which). In nucleotides, the CDR3 is TGTGCCAGCAGCCCGGGAGATGGGAACAATGAGCAGTTCTTC. Its translation is CASSPGDGNNEQFF.